The 19 T cell receptor beta chains below come from one sample, sequenced in a study of T cells expressing NK-cell markers. Reprocessing the 5' RACE reads, TCRdb reports a single entry for every CDR3 protein and omits DNA. Listed are about 460,000 distinct CDR3 sequences; almost 1.5% falls within the top ten. The sample was blood T cells: a sorted CD56 or NKG2C T cell subset, CD4+ or CD8+ T cells, or bulk PBMC T cells (not recorded which). These TCRs come from a woman between 45 and 60 years old in good health.

The chain employs TRBV4-1 and TRBJ1-5; TCRdb outputs TRBD1, but without DNA this stays unchecked. CDR3 size: 15 residues. Germline values: CDR1 MGHRA, CDR2 YSYEKL. CDR3 loop: CASSQGPGGNQPQHF.

The V gene is TRBV20-1, the J gene TRBJ2-7; TCRdb picks TRBD1, but there is no DNA to check that call. The CDR3 extends over 11 amino acids. Germline V gene lookup returns CDR1 DFQATT and CDR2 SNEGSKA (reference sequence). The CDR3 loop reads CSASREYEQYF.

The V gene is TRBV6-5, the J gene TRBJ2-1. The germline gives CDR1 MNHEY, CDR2 SVGAGI. The CDR3 length is 14 residues. The CDR3 region is CASSIRTTINEQFF.

V and J are TRBV6-5 and TRBJ2-7; the TRBD1 assignment by TCRdb is unverifiable without DNA. The germline V gene encodes CDR1 MNHEY and CDR2 SVGAGI. CDR3 length: 16 residues. The CDR3 loop reads CASSRRALQGVYEQYF.

The chain has TRBV6-6 and TRBJ2-2; the D call from TCRdb, TRBD2, cannot be confirmed without DNA. Per germline, CDR1 MNHNY and CDR2 SVGAGI (reference sequence). The CDR3 runs to 17 residues. The CDR3 sequence is CASSYHGLAGGTGELFF.

This chain connects TRBV20-1 to TRBJ2-1; TCRdb outputs TRBD1, but without DNA this stays unchecked. Per germline, CDR1 DFQATT and CDR2 SNEGSKA (reference sequence). This CDR3 is 13 amino acids long. CDR3 residues: CSASRNRGNEQFF.

The CDR3 spells CASSFSAGDPLEQYF. V is TRBV5-1 and J is TRBJ2-7; absent DNA, TCRdb's TRBD2 call cannot be checked. The CDR3 loop spans 15 amino acids. Germline V lookup: CDR1 SGHRS, CDR2 YFSETQ.

The V call is TRBV11-2, the J call TRBJ2-2. The CDR3 loop spans 16 amino acids. Germline assignment: CDR1 SGHAT and CDR2 FQNNGV. CDR3 sequence: CASSLRLAPGTGELFF.

The chain couples TRBV10-3 to TRBJ2-1; TCRdb lists TRBD2, though no DNA is available to test this call. The CDR3 is 15 residues long. CDR1 is ENHRY and CDR2 is SYGVKD in the germline V gene. CDR3 residues: CAISDRGRAEHEQFF.

The V gene is TRBV7-2, the J gene TRBJ2-5; TCRdb returns TRBD2, unconfirmable since there is no DNA. The CDR3 is 21 amino acids. Germline V lookup: CDR1 SGHTA, CDR2 FQGNSA. This chain's CDR3 is CASSFPVAGAPKKHQQETQYF.

The V and J genes are TRBV6-5 and TRBJ2-1; TCRdb returns TRBD1, unconfirmable since there is no DNA. This CDR3 spans 14 amino acids. CDR1 and CDR2 from the germline V gene are MNHEY and SVGAGI. The CDR3 loop is CASSRGMGDNEQFF.

This chain connects TRBV7-9 to TRBJ1-1; TCRdb gives TRBD1 as the D gene, but with no DNA this cannot be confirmed. The length of the CDR3 is 14 residues. Germline CDR1 is SEHNR and CDR2 is FQNEAQ (reference sequence). This chain's CDR3 is CASSSRGSDSEAFF.

The V call is TRBV3-1, the J call TRBJ2-1; TCRdb names TRBD2, which stays unverified in the absence of DNA. The germline V gene has CDR1 LGHDT and CDR2 YNNKEL (reference sequence). This CDR3 has 15 residues. This CDR3 is CASSQLAGQRYEQFF.

CDR3 protein: CASSSPDSFPRNYGYTF. The chain couples TRBV6-2 or TRBV6-3 to TRBJ1-2; TCRdb selects TRBD1, and the lack of DNA leaves this call unchecked. Germline lookup yields CDR1 MNHEY and CDR2 SVGEGT. The CDR3 contains 17 residues.

The rearrangement uses TRBV24-1 and TRBJ2-1. In germline, CDR1 is KGHDR, CDR2 SFDVKD. The CDR3 extends over 12 amino acids. The CDR3 protein is CATSDLRQEQFF.

The chain is built from TRBV20-1 and TRBJ1-2. In germline, CDR1 is DFQATT, CDR2 SNEGSKA (reference sequence). The length of the CDR3 is 13 residues. CDR3 in amino acids: CSAVSGRDYGYTF.

The chain combines TRBV7-2 with TRBJ2-1; checking the TCRdb D call of TRBD2 is not possible without DNA. The CDR3 covers 17 residues. Germline V CDR1 and CDR2: SGHTA, FQGNSA. The CDR3 spells CASEGTSGRRTYNEQFF.

This chain uses TRBV29-1 with TRBJ2-1; the D call of TRBD2 rests on TCRdb alone, since no DNA is present to check it. Germline CDR1 and CDR2: SQVTM and ANQGSEA. CDR3 length: 13 amino acids. CDR3 protein: CSVTSVYYNEQFF.

The V call is TRBV29-1, the J call TRBJ1-1; there is no DNA to check the TCRdb D call of TRBD1. Looked up from germline, CDR1 is SQVTM and CDR2 is ANQGSEA. The CDR3 loop spans 13 amino acids. The CDR3 region is CSGCVSRGAETFF.